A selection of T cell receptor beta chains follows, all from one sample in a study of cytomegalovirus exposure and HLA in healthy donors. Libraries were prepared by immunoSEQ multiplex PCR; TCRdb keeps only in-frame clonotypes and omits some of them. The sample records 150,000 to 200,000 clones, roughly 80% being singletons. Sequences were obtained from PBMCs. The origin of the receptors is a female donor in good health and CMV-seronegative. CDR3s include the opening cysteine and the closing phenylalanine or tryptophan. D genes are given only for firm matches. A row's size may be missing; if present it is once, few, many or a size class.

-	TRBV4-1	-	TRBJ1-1	CASSQTPPTGLNTEAFF	TGCGCCAGCAGCCAAACCCCTCCTACAGGGTTGAACACTGAAGCTTTCTTT
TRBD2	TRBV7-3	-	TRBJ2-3	CASSLTGSGRDTQYF	TGTGCCAGCAGCTTAACGGGTAGCGGGAGGGATACGCAGTATTTT
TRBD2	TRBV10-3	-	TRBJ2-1	CATLQTSGRLGEQFF	TGTGCCACCCTACAGACTAGCGGGAGGTTAGGTGAGCAGTTCTTC
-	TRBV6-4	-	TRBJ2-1	CARRREEIDEQFF	TGTGCCAGACGGAGGGAGGAGATCGATGAGCAGTTCTTC
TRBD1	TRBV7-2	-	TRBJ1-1	CASSLGQGWGTEAFF	TGTGCCAGCAGCTTAGGACAGGGGTGGGGGACTGAAGCTTTCTTT
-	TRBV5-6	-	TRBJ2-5	CASSFNQEDPLYF	TGTGCCAGCAGCTTTAACCAGGAGGACCCGCTTTACTTC
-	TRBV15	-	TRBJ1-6	CATSRDKQSSPLHF	TGTGCCACCAGCAGAGATAAACAGAGCTCACCCCTCCACTTT
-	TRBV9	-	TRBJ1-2	CASSVVSGPSRDGYTF	TGTGCCAGCAGCGTAGTTTCCGGACCCTCGAGGGATGGCTACACCTTC
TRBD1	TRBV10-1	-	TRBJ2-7	CASSALDRAYEQYF	TGCGCCAGCAGTGCGTTGGACAGGGCCTACGAGCAGTACTTC
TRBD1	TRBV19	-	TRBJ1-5	CASTDRAYQPQHF	TGTGCCAGTACCGACAGGGCATATCAGCCCCAGCATTTT
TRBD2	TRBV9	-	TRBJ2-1	CASSVGQREGNNEQFF	TGTGCCAGCAGCGTAGGTCAGCGGGAGGGGAACAATGAGCAGTTCTTC
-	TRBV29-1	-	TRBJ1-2	CSDPQGRNTF	TGCAGCGACCCACAGGGTAGGAACACCTTC
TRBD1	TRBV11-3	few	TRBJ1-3	CASSPNYDRGKLAGNTIYF	TGTGCCAGCAGCCCAAACTACGACAGGGGAAAACTAGCTGGAAACACCATATATTTT
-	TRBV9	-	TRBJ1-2	CASSPPGHQTSF	TGTGCCAGCAGCCCCCCAGGACATCAGACTTCCTTC
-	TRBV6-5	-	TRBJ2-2	CASSWSQGSGELFF	TGTGCCAGCAGTTGGTCGCAGGGGAGCGGGGAGCTGTTTTTT
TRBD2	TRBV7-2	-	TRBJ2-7	CASSKSTSGGASTYEQYF	TGTGCCAGCAGCAAGTCGACTAGCGGGGGGGCCTCAACCTACGAGCAGTACTTC
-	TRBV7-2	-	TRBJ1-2	CASSLEAFRIYGYTF	TGTGCCAGCAGCTTAGAAGCGTTTAGGATTTATGGCTACACCTTC
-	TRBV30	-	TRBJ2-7	CACPRNSYEQYF	TGTGCCTGCCCCAGGAATAGCTACGAGCAGTACTTC
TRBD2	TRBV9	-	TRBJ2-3	CASRTGGGSTDTQYF	TGTGCCAGCAGGACTGGGGGGGGTAGCACAGATACGCAGTATTTT
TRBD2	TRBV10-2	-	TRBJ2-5	CASSVWRGGQKTQYF	TGCGCCAGCAGTGTTTGGCGGGGGGGCCAAAAGACCCAGTACTTC
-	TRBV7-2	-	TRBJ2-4	CASSPSVAKNIQYF	TGTGCCAGCAGCCCATCAGTAGCCAAAAACATTCAGTACTTC
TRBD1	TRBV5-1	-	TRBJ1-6	CASSLALGQRNSPLHF	TGCGCCAGCAGCTTGGCGCTGGGACAGAGGAATTCACCCCTCCACTTT
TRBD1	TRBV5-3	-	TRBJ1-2	CARSHEIHRGSFGYTF	TGTGCCAGAAGCCACGAGATCCACAGGGGTTCATTTGGCTACACCTTC
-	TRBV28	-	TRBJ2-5	CASSPRPGTQYF	TGTGCCAGCAGTCCCCGGCCGGGGACCCAGTACTTC
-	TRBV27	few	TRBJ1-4	CASSSHLNEKLFF	TGTGCCAGCAGTTCTCATCTAAATGAAAAACTGTTTTTT
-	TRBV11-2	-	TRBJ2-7	CASRARDTNSYEQYF	TGTGCCAGCAGAGCCCGGGACACCAATTCCTACGAGCAGTACTTC
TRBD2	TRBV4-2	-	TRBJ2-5	CASSRPGGLAGEETQYF	TGTGCCAGCAGTCGTCCTGGGGGTCTAGCGGGAGAGGAGACCCAGTACTTC
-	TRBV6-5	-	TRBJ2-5	CASSESQVGTQYF	TGTGCCAGCAGTGAATCGCAGGTGGGGACCCAGTACTTC
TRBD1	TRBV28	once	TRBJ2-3	CASSIGQDTDTQYF	TGTGCCAGCAGCATAGGACAGGACACAGATACGCAGTATTTT
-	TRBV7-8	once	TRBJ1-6	CASSQIPGYYNSPLHF	TGTGCCAGCAGCCAGATTCCGGGATACTATAATTCACCCCTCCACTTT
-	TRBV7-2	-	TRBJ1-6	CASSLAREVWTYNSPLHF	TGTGCCAGCAGCTTAGCCAGGGAGGTGTGGACCTATAATTCACCCCTCCACTTT
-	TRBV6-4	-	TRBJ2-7	CASRGVQYEQYF	TGTGCCAGCAGAGGGGTTCAGTACGAGCAGTACTTC
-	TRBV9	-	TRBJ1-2	CASSVEAGAYGYTF	TGTGCCAGCAGCGTAGAGGCGGGGGCCTATGGCTACACCTTC
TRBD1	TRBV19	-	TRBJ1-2	CASSYPGQGDYGYTF	TGTGCCAGTAGTTACCCGGGACAGGGGGACTATGGCTACACCTTC
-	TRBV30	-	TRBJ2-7	CAWSVQFNYEQYF	TGTGCCTGGAGTGTACAGTTCAACTACGAGCAGTACTTC
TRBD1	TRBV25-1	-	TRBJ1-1	CASSEGQSMNTEAFF	TGTGCCAGCAGTGAGGGACAGAGTATGAACACTGAAGCTTTCTTT
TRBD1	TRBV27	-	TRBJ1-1	CASSSTHPGQGTEAFF	TGTGCCAGCAGTTCGACTCATCCGGGACAGGGTACTGAAGCTTTCTTT
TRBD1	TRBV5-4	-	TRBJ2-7	CASSSGQGSYEQYF	TGTGCCAGCAGCTCCGGACAGGGATCCTACGAGCAGTACTTC
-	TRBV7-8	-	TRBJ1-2	CASSLGVARDGYTF	TGTGCCAGCAGCTTAGGTGTTGCCAGGGATGGCTACACCTTC
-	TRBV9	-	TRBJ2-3	CASSTPSSTDTQYF	TGTGCCAGCAGCACTCCTTCTAGCACAGATACGCAGTATTTT
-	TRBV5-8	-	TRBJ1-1	CASSLQTGVNTEAFF	TGTGCCAGCAGCTTGCAGACAGGAGTGAACACTGAAGCTTTCTTT
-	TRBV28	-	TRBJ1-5	CASSRQNQPQHF	TGTGCCAGCAGCCGACAGAATCAGCCCCAGCATTTT
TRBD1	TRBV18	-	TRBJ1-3	CASSPTPRQGAGNTIYF	TGTGCCAGCTCACCCACCCCTCGACAGGGGGCTGGAAACACCATATATTTT
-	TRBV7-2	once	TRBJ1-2	CASSSQQGGGYGYTF	TGTGCCAGCAGCTCCCAACAGGGAGGGGGCTATGGCTACACCTTC
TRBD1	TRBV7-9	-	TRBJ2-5	CASSIGGTGEQETQYF	TGTGCCAGCAGCATAGGGGGGACAGGGGAACAAGAGACCCAGTACTTC
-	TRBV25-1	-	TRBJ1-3	CASSEWGLGGNTIYF	TGTGCCAGCAGTGAATGGGGGCTGGGAGGAAACACCATATATTTT
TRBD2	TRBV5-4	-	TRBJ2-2	CASSLDLRGGFYRELFF	TGTGCCAGCAGCTTGGATTTGCGGGGGGGCTTTTACAGGGAGCTGTTTTTT
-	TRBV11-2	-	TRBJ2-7	CASSPSGPYEQYF	TGTGCCAGCAGCCCCAGCGGCCCCTACGAGCAGTACTTC
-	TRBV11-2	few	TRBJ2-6	CASSTRRDSGANVLTF	TGTGCCAGCAGCACCCGACGGGACTCTGGGGCCAACGTCCTGACTTTC
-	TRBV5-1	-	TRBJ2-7	CASSWDNSYEQYF	TGCGCCAGCAGCTGGGACAACTCCTACGAGCAGTACTTC
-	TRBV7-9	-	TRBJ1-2	CASSLETGAGYTF	TGTGCCAGCAGCTTAGAAACCGGAGCGGGCTACACCTTC
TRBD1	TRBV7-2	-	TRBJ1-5	CASSLAGRGSYSNQPQHF	TGTGCCAGCAGCTTAGCCGGCAGGGGGAGCTATAGCAATCAGCCCCAGCATTTT
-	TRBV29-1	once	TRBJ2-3	CSVEGGAQDTQYF	TGCAGCGTTGAAGGTGGGGCTCAAGATACGCAGTATTTT
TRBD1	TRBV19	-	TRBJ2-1	CASCTGGITNEQFF	TGTGCCAGTTGTACAGGGGGCATAACCAATGAGCAGTTCTTC